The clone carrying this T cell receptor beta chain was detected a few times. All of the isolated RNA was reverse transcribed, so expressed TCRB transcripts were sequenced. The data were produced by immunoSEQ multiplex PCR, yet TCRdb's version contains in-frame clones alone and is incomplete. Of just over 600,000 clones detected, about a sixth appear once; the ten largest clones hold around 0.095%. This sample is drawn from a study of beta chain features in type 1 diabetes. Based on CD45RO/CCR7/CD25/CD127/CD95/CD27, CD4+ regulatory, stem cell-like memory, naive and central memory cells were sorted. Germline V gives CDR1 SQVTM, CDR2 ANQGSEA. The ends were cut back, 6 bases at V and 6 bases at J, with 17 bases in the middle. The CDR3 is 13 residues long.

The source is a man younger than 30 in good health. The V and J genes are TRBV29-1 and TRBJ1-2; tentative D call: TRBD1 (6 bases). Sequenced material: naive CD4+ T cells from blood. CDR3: CSVALGGKDGYTF. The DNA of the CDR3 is TGCAGCGTCGCACTTGGGGGCAAGGATGGCTACACCTTC.